These 30 T cell receptor beta chains originate from one sample sequenced in a study of beta chain features in type 1 diabetes. The sequenced template was cDNA made from the entire isolated RNA. The protocol was immunoSEQ multiplex PCR, while the TCRdb copy is restricted to in-frame clones and leaves out a portion. The table lists about 350,000 clones, around 20% of them singletons. The sequenced material came from naive CD4+ T cells from blood. Receptors originate from a woman under 30 in good health.

This clone came up a few times. The rearrangement uses TRBV7-2 and TRBJ1-2; perhaps TRBD1 as D (6 bases). The germline CDR1 and CDR2 sequences are SGHTA and FQGNSA. CDR3 length: 14 residues. Trimming removed 5 bases from V and 6 bases from J, with 16 bases in between. CDR3 region: CASSRGVEGDGYTF. CDR3 DNA sequence: TGTGCCAGCAGCCGAGGGGTTGAGGGGGATGGCTACACCTTC.

The CDR3 DNA follows: TGTGCCAGTGGCCTGGGAGGGGCACAGAGCTATGGCTACACCTTC. Translating gives CASGLGGAQSYGYTF. The chain has TRBV19 and TRBJ1-2, with D possibly being TRBD1 (5 bases). This CDR3 has 15 residues. Trimming pared 8 bases from V and 4 bases from J, leaving 20 bases between. Germline V gene lookup returns CDR1 LNHDA and CDR2 SQIVND (reference sequence).

V gene TRBV9 combines with J gene TRBJ1-5; TRBD1 aligns across 7 bases. In germline, CDR1 is SGDLS, CDR2 YYNGEE. The CDR3 loop spans 15 amino acids. Germline trimming cut 0 bases from V and 2 bases from J; bases unmatched to any gene: 2. The CDR3 nucleotides read TGTGCCAGCAGCGTAGATGGACAGGGCAATCAGCCCCAGCATTTT. Amino acid sequence: CASSVDGQGNQPQHF.

This clone was observed a handful of times. The J gene is TRBJ2-3, the V gene TRBV4-2, with TRBD1 identical over 10 bases. V shed 4 bases, J shed 6 bases, and the junction held 7 bases outside the gene matches. This CDR3 is built from 15 residues. CDR1 is LGHNA and CDR2 is YNFKEQ in the germline V gene. The CDR3: CASSRTGTGADTQYF. Here the CDR3 DNA reads TGTGCCAGCAGCCGAACCGGGACAGGGGCTGATACGCAGTATTTT.

The rearrangement joins TRBV19 to TRBJ2-1, with D perhaps matching TRBD2 (5 bases). The germline V and J ends were trimmed by 5 bases and 5 bases, with 22 bases remaining between them. The length of the CDR3 is 17 residues. Germline V gives CDR1 LNHDA, CDR2 SQIVND (reference sequence). CDR3 residues: CASSPSGRAARHNEQFF. In DNA form, the CDR3 reads TGTGCCAGTAGTCCTTCCGGGCGGGCTGCACGCCACAATGAGCAGTTCTTC.

This sequence joins TRBV4-1 and TRBJ1-5; D is ambiguous. Between the trimmed V and J ends, which lost 4 bases and 0 bases, there was a span of 10 bases. The V gene's germline CDR1 is MGHRA and CDR2 YSYEKL. This CDR3 region has 15 residues. The CDR3 nucleotides read TGCGCCAGCAGCCTTTGGGCAGTTAGCAATCAGCCCCAGCATTTT. Translated, it gives CASSLWAVSNQPQHF.

The V gene is TRBV18, the J gene TRBJ2-3; D is unclear. The CDR3 sequence is 14 residues long. V lost 3 bases and J 1 base, leaving 8 bases between the germline ends. Germline loops: CDR1 KGHSH, CDR2 LQKENI. The CDR3 sequence is CASSPSERTDTQYF. Written as DNA, the CDR3 is TGTGCCAGCTCACCCTCGGAGCGCACAGATACGCAGTATTTT.

The chain couples TRBV4-2 to TRBJ1-2, with D hard to call. Germline CDR1 LGHNA, CDR2 YNFKEQ. CDR3 length equals 14 residues. The ends were cut back, 3 bases at V and 8 bases at J, with 16 bases in the middle. The CDR3 DNA reads as TGTGCCAGCAGCCACGCTCCTAACCTGTCGGGCTACACCTTC. Its protein is CASSHAPNLSGYTF.

This clone was detected a few times. The chain uses TRBV7-2 and TRBJ1-1, with D unclear. Trimming stripped 4 bases from V and 4 bases from J, with 13 bases between. The V gene's germline CDR1 is SGHTA and CDR2 FQGNSA. This CDR3 is 14 amino acids long. The CDR3, as DNA: TGTGCCAGCAGCTCTCCACCGGGAGGCACTGAAGCTTTCTTT. This codes for CASSSPPGGTEAFF.

The sample holds a few counts of this clone. This chain links TRBV7-2 with TRBJ2-3; 14 bases are a match to TRBD2. CDR3 size: 17 residues. Germline V gene sequence: CDR1 SGHTA, CDR2 FQGNSA. After removal of 0 bases from V and 5 bases from J, the junction contained 4 bases not matched to a gene. The CDR3 sequence: CASSLAATSGGVDTQYF. DNA for the CDR3: TGTGCCAGCAGCTTAGCTGCGACTAGCGGGGGGGTAGATACGCAGTATTTT.

This clone was seen more than once but under ten times. The chain couples TRBV6-6 to TRBJ1-2; no clear D gene. The CDR3 totals 16 residues. In germline, CDR1 is MNHNY, CDR2 SVGAGI (reference sequence). The V end lost 5 bases, the J end lost 0 bases, and 16 bases lay between the germline ends. CDR3 DNA sequence: TGTGCCAGCAGTGGGAAGGTTAGAGGGCCTAACTATGGCTACACCTTC. This sequence encodes CASSGKVRGPNYGYTF.

The rearrangement links TRBV2 to TRBJ1-2; possible D gene TRBD1, 6 bases. CDR3 length: 14 residues. Germline loops: CDR1 SNHLY, CDR2 FYNNEI. Trimming cost V 6 bases and J 7 bases, with 18 bases left between them. DNA for the CDR3: TGTGCCAGCAGCTCCCTCAGGGGTCCTGGTGGCTACACCTTC. Translated, it gives CASSSLRGPGGYTF.

The chain joins TRBV18 to TRBJ1-5; 7 bases match TRBD1. The germline CDR1 and CDR2 sequences are KGHSH and LQKENI. The CDR3 runs to 16 residues. The V gene end was trimmed by 2 bases and the J gene end by 3 bases; junction bases not matched to a gene: 7. This CDR3 reads CASSPYQTGNNQPQHF. CDR3 DNA sequence: TGTGCCAGCTCACCATACCAGACAGGGAACAATCAGCCCCAGCATTTT.

This clone was seen more than once but under ten times. The chain carries TRBV30 and TRBJ2-3; perhaps TRBD1 as D (5 bases). Trimming removed 2 bases at V and 4 bases at J, with 13 bases between. The germline V gene encodes CDR1 GTSNPN and CDR2 SVGIG (reference sequence). The CDR3 totals 14 residues. CDR3 nucleotides: TGTGCCTGGAGTTTGGGGCCGAGTTCAGATACGCAGTATTTT. Translating it yields CAWSLGPSSDTQYF.

The chain joins TRBV7-2 to TRBJ2-1; D is perhaps TRBD1 (6 bases). V gave up 3 bases and J gave up 6 bases, with 12 bases separating them. Per the germline V gene, CDR1 is SGHTA and CDR2 is FQGNSA. This CDR3 region has 14 residues. The CDR3 spells CASSFDRIGNEQFF. The DNA of the CDR3 is TGTGCCAGCAGCTTCGACAGGATTGGCAATGAGCAGTTCTTC.

The CDR3 loop is CASRKGRQGPMGEQYF. CDR3 sequence (DNA): TGTGCCAGCAGGAAAGGTCGACAGGGTCCGATGGGGGAGCAGTACTTC. The chain has TRBV2 and TRBJ2-7; 7 nucleotides match TRBD1. Trimming removed 6 bases from V and 7 bases from J; junction bases left unmatched: 18. The CDR3 totals 16 residues. Germline V gene sequence: CDR1 SNHLY, CDR2 FYNNEI.

This chain links TRBV19 with TRBJ1-1; tentatively, D is TRBD1 (6 bases). Per germline, CDR1 LNHDA and CDR2 SQIVND (reference sequence). The CDR3 consists of 14 residues. Trimming removed 4 bases at V and 0 bases at J, with 9 bases between. In DNA, the CDR3 is TGTGCCAGTAGTACAGGGGCCTTGAACACTGAAGCTTTCTTT. Translating it yields CASSTGALNTEAFF.

A few counts support this clone. The chain uses TRBV5-4 and TRBJ1-2; D may be TRBD1 (6 bases). CDR3 length equals 15 residues. Germline values: CDR1 SGHNT, CDR2 YYREEE (reference sequence). V was trimmed by 0 bases and J by 3 bases, leaving 12 bases between them. The chain's CDR3 is CASSLATGLDYGYTF. The CDR3 nucleotides are TGTGCCAGCAGCTTGGCGACAGGCCTGGACTATGGCTACACCTTC.

The chain employs TRBV5-1 and TRBJ2-1; D is unclear. CDR3 length equals 14 residues. CDR1 and CDR2 from the germline V gene are SGHRS and YFSETQ. Trimming shortened V by 3 bases and J by 6 bases, and 13 bases separated the two germline ends. Here the CDR3 reads CASSSTIMSNEQFF. The CDR3 region has the DNA TGCGCCAGCAGCTCGACAATTATGAGCAATGAGCAGTTCTTC.

This clone has a handful of counts. The V gene is TRBV19, the J gene TRBJ2-2; unclear D gene. V was trimmed by 7 bases and J by 4 bases, leaving 10 bases between them. The CDR3 sequence is 13 residues long. Germline CDR1 is LNHDA and CDR2 is SQIVND (reference sequence). This chain's CDR3 is CASKYLSTGELFF. Here the CDR3 DNA reads TGTGCCAGTAAATACCTGAGCACCGGGGAGCTGTTTTTT.

The gene calls are TRBV19 and TRBJ2-3; 9 bases line up with TRBD2. The CDR3 runs 15 residues. CDR1 is LNHDA, CDR2 SQIVND, per germline (reference sequence). After removal of 5 bases from V and 2 bases from J, the junction contained 5 bases not matched to a gene. The DNA of the CDR3 is TGTGCCAGTAGTCAGACTAGCGGTAACACAGATACGCAGTATTTT. This sequence encodes CASSQTSGNTDTQYF.

This clone was observed a handful of times. The chain has TRBV29-1 and TRBJ1-4, with 7 bases lining up with TRBD1. Germline V gives CDR1 SQVTM, CDR2 ANQGSEA. V trimming: 7 bases; J trimming: 7 bases; junction bases outside the gene matches: 3. The CDR3 loop spans 11 amino acids. As DNA, the CDR3 is TGCAGCGCTAGGGACAGTGAAAAACTGTTTTTT. Protein: CSARDSEKLFF.

This clone appeared a single time. This rearrangement joins TRBV6-5 to TRBJ1-4, with 10 bases aligning to TRBD1. This CDR3 contains 12 residues. V was pared by 5 bases and J by 10 bases, with 1 base of the junction left unmatched. CDR1 and CDR2 (germline): MNHEY, SVGAGI. The CDR3 DNA sequence: TGTGCCAGCAGTCGGGACAGGGGAAAACTGTTTTTT. Its translation: CASSRDRGKLFF.

The rearrangement joins TRBV30 to TRBJ1-1; D uncertain. Germline V lookup: CDR1 GTSNPN, CDR2 SVGIG (reference sequence). V gave up 0 bases and J gave up 0 bases, with 5 bases separating them. This CDR3 region has 13 residues. CDR3 nucleotide sequence: TGTGCCTGGAGTGTAGCTATGAACACTGAAGCTTTCTTT. It yields the protein CAWSVAMNTEAFF.

V is TRBV4-2 and J is TRBJ2-3, with 7 bases lining up with TRBD2. This CDR3 comprises 16 residues. Unmatched junction bases numbered 7, after V lost 0 bases and J lost 4 bases. Germline loops: CDR1 LGHNA, CDR2 YNFKEQ. The CDR3 region is CASSQDGAGTPDTQYF. In nucleotides, the CDR3 is TGTGCCAGCAGCCAAGATGGAGCGGGGACGCCAGATACGCAGTATTTT.

This chain links TRBV5-1 with TRBJ2-2; no clear D gene. CDR3 length equals 13 residues. Per germline, CDR1 SGHRS and CDR2 YFSETQ. The ends were cut back, 6 bases at V and 1 base at J, with 7 bases in the middle. The CDR3 protein is CASMQRNTGELFF. CDR3 bases: TGCGCCAGCATGCAGCGGAACACCGGGGAGCTGTTTTTT. The variable domain in full, with the rest retrieved from reference TRBV5-1 and TRBJ2-2, is KAGVTQTPRYLIKTRGQQVTLSCSPISGHRSVSWYQQTPGQGLQFLFEYFSETQRNKGNFPGRFSGRQFSNSRSEMNVSTLELGDSALYLCASMQRNTGELFFGEGSRLTVL.

The chain combines TRBV30 with TRBJ2-4; D is possibly TRBD2 (5 bases). The CDR3 runs 14 residues. CDR1 is GTSNPN, CDR2 SVGIG, per germline (reference sequence). With 1 base removed from V and 0 bases from J, the gap between germline ends came to 7 bases. The CDR3 protein is CAWSEGVAKNIQYF. DNA of the CDR3: TGTGCCTGGAGTGAGGGAGTAGCCAAAAACATTCAGTACTTC.

V is TRBV9 and J is TRBJ2-7; 11 bases match TRBD2. Germline CDR1 is SGDLS and CDR2 is YYNGEE. The CDR3 contains 15 residues. V lost 4 bases, J lost 3 bases, and 6 bases stayed unmatched. CDR3: CASSMGLAEDYEQYF. CDR3 nucleotides: TGTGCCAGCAGCATGGGACTAGCGGAAGACTACGAGCAGTACTTC.

This clone has a handful of counts. The chain couples TRBV6-5 to TRBJ2-7; 8 nucleotides agree with TRBD1. V was pared by 6 bases and J by 3 bases, with 10 bases of the junction left unmatched. CDR1 and CDR2 (germline): MNHEY, SVGAGI. The CDR3 contains 15 residues. Written as DNA, the CDR3 is TGTGCCAGCAGACTTGGGACAGGATCCTTCTACGAGCAGTACTTC. Translation: CASRLGTGSFYEQYF.

This clone was seen a few times. The genes are TRBV6-6 and TRBJ1-2; TRBD1 aligns across 7 bases. The CDR3 sequence is 16 residues long. The V and J ends lost 6 bases and 2 bases, in that order; junction bases with no gene match: 12. Germline-derived CDR1 and CDR2 are MNHNY and SVGAGI (reference sequence). CDR3 protein: CASRSLPGQPNYGYTF. CDR3 in DNA: TGTGCCAGCAGGTCCCTACCGGGACAGCCCAACTATGGCTACACCTTC.